Here is one TCR beta chain with its context. The data derive from a study of blood T cells in healthy people across ages. Germline V gene sequence: CDR1 DFQATT, CDR2 SNEGSKA (reference sequence). The CDR3 is 14 amino acids. Germline trimming cut 6 bases from V and 1 base from J; bases unmatched to any gene: 6. Using a J-beta primer mix together with a sample-barcoded 5' primer, a second PCR was run for roughly 6 to 12 cycles. MiXCR, run by TCRdb on the 5' RACE reads, gives a single entry per CDR3 protein. This table holds around 1.7 million distinct CDR3 sequences, over 25% found once. The TCR sequence derives from a woman aged 25 to 39 in good health. This rearrangement joins TRBV20-1 to TRBJ2-1; 7 bases match TRBD1. The sequenced sample consisted of blood. The CDR3 region is CSAVPGQSYNEQFF. The DNA of the CDR3 is TGCAGTGCCGTCCCGGGACAGTCCTACAATGAGCAGTTCTTC.